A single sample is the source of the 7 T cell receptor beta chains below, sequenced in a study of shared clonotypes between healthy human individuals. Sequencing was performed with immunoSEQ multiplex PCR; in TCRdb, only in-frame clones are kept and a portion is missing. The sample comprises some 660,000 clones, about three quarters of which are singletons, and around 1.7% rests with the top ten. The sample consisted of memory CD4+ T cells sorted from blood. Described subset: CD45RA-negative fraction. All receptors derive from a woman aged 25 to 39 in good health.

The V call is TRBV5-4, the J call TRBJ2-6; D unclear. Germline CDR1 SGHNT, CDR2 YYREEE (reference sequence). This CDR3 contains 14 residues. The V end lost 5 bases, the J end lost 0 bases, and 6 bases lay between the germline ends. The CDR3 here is CASRALSGANVLTF. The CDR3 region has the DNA TGTGCCAGCAGGGCCCTCTCTGGGGCCAACGTCCTGACTTTC.

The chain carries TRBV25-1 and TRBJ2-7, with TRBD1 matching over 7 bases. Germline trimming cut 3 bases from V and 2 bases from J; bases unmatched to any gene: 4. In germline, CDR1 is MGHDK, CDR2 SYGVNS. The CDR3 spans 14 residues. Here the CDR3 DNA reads TGTGCCAGCAGTGACGGGACAGACACCTACGAGCAGTACTTC. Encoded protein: CASSDGTDTYEQYF.

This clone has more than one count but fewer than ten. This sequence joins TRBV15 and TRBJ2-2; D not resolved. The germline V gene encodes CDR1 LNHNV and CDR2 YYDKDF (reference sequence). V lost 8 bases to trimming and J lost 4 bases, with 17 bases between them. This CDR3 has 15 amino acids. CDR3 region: CATQWGPSGTGELFF. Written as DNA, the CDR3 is TGTGCCACCCAATGGGGTCCCTCGGGCACCGGGGAGCTGTTTTTT.

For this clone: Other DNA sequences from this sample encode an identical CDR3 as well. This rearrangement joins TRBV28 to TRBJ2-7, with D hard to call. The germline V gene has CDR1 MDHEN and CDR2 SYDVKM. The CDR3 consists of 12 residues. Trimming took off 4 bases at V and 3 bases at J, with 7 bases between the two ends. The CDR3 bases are TGTGCCAGCAGTTCGGGCATCTACGAGCAGTACTTC. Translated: CASSSGIYEQYF.

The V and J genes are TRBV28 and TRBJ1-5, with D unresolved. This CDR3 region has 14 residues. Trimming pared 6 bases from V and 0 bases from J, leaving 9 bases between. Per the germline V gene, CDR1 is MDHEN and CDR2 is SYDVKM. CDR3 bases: TGTGCCAGCAGACTTAACTATAGCAATCAGCCCCAGCATTTT. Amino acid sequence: CASRLNYSNQPQHF.

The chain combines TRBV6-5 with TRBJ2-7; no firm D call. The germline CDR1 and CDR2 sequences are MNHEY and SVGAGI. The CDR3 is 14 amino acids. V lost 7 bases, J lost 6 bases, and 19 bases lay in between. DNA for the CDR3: TGTGCCAGCAAAAGATCAGGCCCTTCGGGCGAGCAGTACTTC. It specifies CASKRSGPSGEQYF.

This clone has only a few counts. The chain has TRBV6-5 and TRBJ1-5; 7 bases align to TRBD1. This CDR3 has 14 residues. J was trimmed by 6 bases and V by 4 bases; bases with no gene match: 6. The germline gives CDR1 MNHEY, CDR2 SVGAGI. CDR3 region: CASSSGGGGQPQHF. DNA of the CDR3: TGTGCCAGCAGTTCCGGAGGGGGCGGTCAGCCCCAGCATTTT.